This is a list of T cell receptor beta chains from one sample in a study of cytomegalovirus exposure and HLA in healthy donors. Data came from immunoSEQ multiplex PCR; TCRdb stores just in-frame clones and leaves some out. The data show about 160,000 clones, approximately 89% seen once. Sequenced input: PBMCs. The receptors were gathered from a woman under 30 in good health and CMV-seropositive. The CDR3 runs from the conserved cysteine through the conserved F or W. Each record gives: V gene, D gene, clone size, J gene, CDR3 protein, CDR3 DNA. D genes are given only for firm matches. Not all rows give a size; the values are once, few, many and, for expanded clones, a class.

TRBV28	.	once	TRBJ1-5	CASSTGILSYSNQPQHF	TGTGCCAGCAGTACCGGGATCCTTTCTTATAGCAATCAGCCCCAGCATTTT
TRBV11-2	TRBD1	.	TRBJ2-5	CASSFDTPDRGETQYF	TGTGCCAGCAGCTTCGACACCCCGGACAGGGGAGAGACCCAGTACTTC
TRBV19	.	.	TRBJ1-5	CASIDRPNQPQHF	TGTGCCAGTATCGACAGGCCTAATCAGCCCCAGCATTTT
TRBV11-1	.	.	TRBJ2-5	CASSLDRFRVETQYF	TGTGCCAGCAGCTTGGACAGATTCAGAGTGGAGACCCAGTACTTC
TRBV5-1	TRBD2	.	TRBJ2-1	CASSLEEAGGNEQFF	TGCGCCAGCAGCTTGGAGGAGGCGGGGGGCAATGAGCAGTTCTTC
TRBV28	.	once	TRBJ2-7	CASSPPGQGSPYEQYF	TGTGCCAGCAGTCCTCCGGGGCAGGGGTCCCCCTACGAGCAGTACTTC
TRBV15	TRBD1	.	TRBJ2-5	CATSSRGQETQYF	TGTGCCACCAGCAGCAGGGGGCAAGAGACCCAGTACTTC
TRBV2	TRBD1	.	TRBJ1-2	CASSETGGYGYTF	TGTGCCAGCAGTGAGACAGGGGGCTATGGCTACACCTTC
TRBV19	.	once	TRBJ2-7	CASSGTDLGGQYF	TGTGCCAGTAGTGGGACCGACCTAGGGGGGCAGTACTTC
TRBV27	.	.	TRBJ2-5	CASSPRERETQYF	TGTGCCAGCAGCCCCCGGGAAAGGGAGACCCAGTACTTC
TRBV7-9	.	.	TRBJ2-3	CASSRLGGATTDTQYF	TGTGCCAGCAGCCGACTAGGAGGAGCGACCACAGATACGCAGTATTTT
TRBV4-1	TRBD2	.	TRBJ2-7	CASSQDPSGRSEQYF	TGCGCCAGCAGCCAAGATCCAAGCGGGAGATCGGAGCAGTACTTC
TRBV6-6	.	.	TRBJ1-1	CASSTGLGNTEAFF	TGTGCCAGCAGTACGGGATTGGGGAACACTGAAGCTTTCTTT
TRBV30	TRBD1	.	TRBJ2-5	CAWRLTGVETQYF	TGTGCCTGGAGGCTGACAGGGGTAGAGACCCAGTACTTC
TRBV28	.	.	TRBJ1-1	CASSPPGLRTEAFF	TGTGCCAGCAGTCCCCCGGGACTGAGAACTGAAGCTTTCTTT
TRBV7-9	.	.	TRBJ2-1	CASTLSLYNEQFF	TGTGCCAGCACCTTAAGCCTATACAATGAGCAGTTCTTC
TRBV5-1	TRBD1	.	TRBJ1-2	CASSLGRGRDYGYTF	TGCGCCAGCAGCTTGGGCAGGGGGCGAGACTATGGCTACACCTTC
TRBV7-9	.	.	TRBJ2-7	CASNRVGVAEQYF	TGTGCCAGCAACCGGGTGGGAGTGGCCGAGCAGTACTTC
TRBV5-1	TRBD1	.	TRBJ2-2	CASTQGAQLAGELFF	TGCGCCAGCACACAGGGGGCGCAGCTGGCCGGGGAGCTGTTTTTT
TRBV10-3	.	.	TRBJ1-2	CAIKPSLSVWATNYGYTF	TGTGCCATCAAACCGTCCCTGTCAGTGTGGGCAACCAACTATGGCTACACCTTC